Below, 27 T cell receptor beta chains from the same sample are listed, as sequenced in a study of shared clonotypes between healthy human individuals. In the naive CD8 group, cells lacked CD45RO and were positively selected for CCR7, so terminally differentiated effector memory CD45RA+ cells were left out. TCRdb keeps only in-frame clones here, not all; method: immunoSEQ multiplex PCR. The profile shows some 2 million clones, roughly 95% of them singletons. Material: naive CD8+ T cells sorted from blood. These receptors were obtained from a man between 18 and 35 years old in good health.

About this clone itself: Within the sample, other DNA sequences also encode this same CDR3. CDR3 sequence reads: CASSSPLGEQYF. The DNA of the CDR3 is TGTGCCAGCAGCTCCCCTCTAGGAGAGCAGTACTTC. The chain couples TRBV9 to TRBJ2-7; no firm D call. The CDR3 is 12 residues long. V was shortened by 4 bases and J by 7 bases, with 12 bases between the two germline ends. The germline V gene has CDR1 SGDLS and CDR2 YYNGEE.

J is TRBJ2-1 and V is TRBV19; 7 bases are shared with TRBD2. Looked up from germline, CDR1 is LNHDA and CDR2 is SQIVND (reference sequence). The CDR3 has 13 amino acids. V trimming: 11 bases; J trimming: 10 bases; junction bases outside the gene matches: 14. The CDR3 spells CAGGYGLGMEQFF. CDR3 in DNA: TGTGCCGGAGGATATGGACTAGGAATGGAGCAGTTCTTC.

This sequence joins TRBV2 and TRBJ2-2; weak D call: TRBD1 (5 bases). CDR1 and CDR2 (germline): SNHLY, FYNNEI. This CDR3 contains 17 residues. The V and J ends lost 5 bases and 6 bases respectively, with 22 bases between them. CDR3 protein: CASSQGAFGRSSGELFF. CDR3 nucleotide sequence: TGTGCCAGCAGTCAAGGGGCCTTTGGCCGCTCGTCCGGGGAGCTGTTTTTT.

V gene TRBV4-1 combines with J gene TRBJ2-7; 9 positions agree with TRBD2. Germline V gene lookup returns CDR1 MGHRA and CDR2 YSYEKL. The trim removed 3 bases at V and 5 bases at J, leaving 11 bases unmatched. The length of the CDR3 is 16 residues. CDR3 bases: TGCGCCAGCAGCCAGGTTTTAGCGGGGGAGGTCCACGAGCAGTACTTC. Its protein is CASSQVLAGEVHEQYF.

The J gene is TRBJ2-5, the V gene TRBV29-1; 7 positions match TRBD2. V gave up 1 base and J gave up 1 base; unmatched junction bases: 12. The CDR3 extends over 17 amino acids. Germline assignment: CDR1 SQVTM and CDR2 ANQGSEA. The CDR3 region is CSVEGRDDGRPQETQYF. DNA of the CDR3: TGCAGCGTTGAAGGTCGGGATGACGGGAGGCCCCAAGAGACCCAGTACTTC. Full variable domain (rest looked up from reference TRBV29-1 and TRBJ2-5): SAVISQKPSRDICQRGTSLTIQCQVDSQVTMMFWYRQQPGQSLTLIATANQGSEATYESGFVIDKFPISRPNLTFSTLTVSNMSPEDSSIYLCSVEGRDDGRPQETQYFGPGTRLLVL.

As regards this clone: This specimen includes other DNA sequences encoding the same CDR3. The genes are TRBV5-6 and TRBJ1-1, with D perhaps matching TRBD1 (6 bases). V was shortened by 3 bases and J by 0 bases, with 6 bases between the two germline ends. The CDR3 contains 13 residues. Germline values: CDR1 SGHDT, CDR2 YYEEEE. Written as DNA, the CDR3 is TGTGCCAGCAGCTGGACAGTGAACACTGAAGCTTTCTTT. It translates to CASSWTVNTEAFF.

Here the CDR3 reads CASSLASGKNEQFF. DNA of the CDR3: TGTGCCAGCAGCTTAGCTAGCGGGAAGAATGAGCAGTTCTTC. V and J are TRBV7-2 and TRBJ2-1, with 8 bases lining up with TRBD2. Germline CDR1 is SGHTA and CDR2 is FQGNSA. The CDR3 totals 14 residues. V gave up 0 bases and J gave up 7 bases; unmatched junction bases: 2. Full variable domain (outside the CDR3, taken from reference TRBV7-2 and TRBJ2-1): GAGVSQSPSNKVTEKGKDVELRCDPISGHTALYWYRQSLGQGLEFLIYFQGNSAPDKSGLPSDRFSAERTGGSVSTLTIQRTQQEDSAVYLCASSLASGKNEQFFGPGTRLTVL.

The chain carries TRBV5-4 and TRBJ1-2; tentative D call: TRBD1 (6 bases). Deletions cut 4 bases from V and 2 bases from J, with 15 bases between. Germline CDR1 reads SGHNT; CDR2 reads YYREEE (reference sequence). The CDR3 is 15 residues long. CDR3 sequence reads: CASSLPGGGNYGYTF. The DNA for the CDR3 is TGTGCCAGCAGCCTCCCCGGCGGGGGCAACTATGGCTACACCTTC.

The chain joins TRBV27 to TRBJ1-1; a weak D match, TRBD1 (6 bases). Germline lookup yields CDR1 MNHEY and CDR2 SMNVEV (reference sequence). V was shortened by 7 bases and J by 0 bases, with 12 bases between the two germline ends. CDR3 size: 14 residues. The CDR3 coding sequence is TGTGCCAGCAACGGGGGCAGCCTGAACACTGAAGCTTTCTTT. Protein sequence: CASNGGSLNTEAFF.

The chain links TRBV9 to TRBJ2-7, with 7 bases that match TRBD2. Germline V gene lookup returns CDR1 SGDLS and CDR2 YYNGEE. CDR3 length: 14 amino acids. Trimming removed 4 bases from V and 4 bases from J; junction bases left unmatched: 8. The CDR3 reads CASSIGTTTYEQYF. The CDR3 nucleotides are TGTGCCAGCAGCATCGGGACTACCACATACGAGCAGTACTTC. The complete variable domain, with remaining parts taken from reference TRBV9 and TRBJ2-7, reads DSGVTQTPKHLITATGQRVTLRCSPRSGDLSVYWYQQSLDQGLQFLIQYYNGEERAKGNILERFSAQQFPDLHSELNLSSLELGDSALYFCASSIGTTTYEQYFGPGTRLTVT.

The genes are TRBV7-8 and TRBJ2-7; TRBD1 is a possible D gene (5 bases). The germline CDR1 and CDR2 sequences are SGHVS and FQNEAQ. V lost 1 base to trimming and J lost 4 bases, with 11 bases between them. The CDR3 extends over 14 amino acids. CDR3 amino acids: CASSLVGHLYEQYF. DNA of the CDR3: TGTGCCAGCAGCTTAGTGGGGCACCTTTACGAGCAGTACTTC.

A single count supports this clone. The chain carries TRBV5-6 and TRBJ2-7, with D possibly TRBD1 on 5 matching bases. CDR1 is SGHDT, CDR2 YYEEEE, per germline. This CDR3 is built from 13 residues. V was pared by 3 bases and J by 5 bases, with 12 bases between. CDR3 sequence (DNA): TGTGCCAGCAGCTACCAGGGATTCAACGAGCAGTACTTC. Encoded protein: CASSYQGFNEQYF.

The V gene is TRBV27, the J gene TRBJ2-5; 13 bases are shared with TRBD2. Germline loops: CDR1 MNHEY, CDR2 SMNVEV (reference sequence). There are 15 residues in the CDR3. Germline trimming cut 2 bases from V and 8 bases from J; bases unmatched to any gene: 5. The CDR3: CASSLGLAGVETQYF. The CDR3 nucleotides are TGTGCCAGCAGTTTAGGACTAGCGGGAGTCGAAACCCAGTACTTC.

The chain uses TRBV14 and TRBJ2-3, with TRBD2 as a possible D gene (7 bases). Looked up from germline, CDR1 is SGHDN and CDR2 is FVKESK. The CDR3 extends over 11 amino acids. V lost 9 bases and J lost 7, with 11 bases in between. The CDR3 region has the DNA TGTGCCAGTTCCGGGGGGCATACGCAGTATTTT. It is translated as CASSGGHTQYF.

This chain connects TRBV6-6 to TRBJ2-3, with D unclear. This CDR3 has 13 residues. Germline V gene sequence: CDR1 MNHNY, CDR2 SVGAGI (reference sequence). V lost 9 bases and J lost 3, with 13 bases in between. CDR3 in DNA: TGTGCCAGTACCACCTTCAGGACAGATACGCAGTATTTT. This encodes CASTTFRTDTQYF.

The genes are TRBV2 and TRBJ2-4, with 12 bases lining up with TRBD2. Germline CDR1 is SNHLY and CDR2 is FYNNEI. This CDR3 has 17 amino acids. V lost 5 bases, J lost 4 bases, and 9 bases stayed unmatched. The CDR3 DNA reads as TGTGCCAGCAGTTGGGACGCTAGCGGGAGGGAAAAAAACATTCAGTACTTC. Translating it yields CASSWDASGREKNIQYF.

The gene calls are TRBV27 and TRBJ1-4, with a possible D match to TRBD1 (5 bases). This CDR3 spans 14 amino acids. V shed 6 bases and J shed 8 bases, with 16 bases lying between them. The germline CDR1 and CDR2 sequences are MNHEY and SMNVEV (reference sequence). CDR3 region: CASRGAESGEKLFF. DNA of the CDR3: TGTGCCAGCAGAGGGGCAGAATCAGGGGAAAAACTGTTTTTT.

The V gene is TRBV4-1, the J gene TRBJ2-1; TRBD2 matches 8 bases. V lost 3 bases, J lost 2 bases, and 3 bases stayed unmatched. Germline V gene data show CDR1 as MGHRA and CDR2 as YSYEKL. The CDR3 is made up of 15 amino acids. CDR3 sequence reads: CASSQRGVTYNEQFF. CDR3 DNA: TGCGCCAGCAGCCAGCGGGGGGTTACCTACAATGAGCAGTTCTTC.

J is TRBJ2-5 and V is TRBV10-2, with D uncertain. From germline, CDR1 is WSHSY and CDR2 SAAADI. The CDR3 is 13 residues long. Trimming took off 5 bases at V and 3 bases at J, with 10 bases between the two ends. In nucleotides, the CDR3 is TGCGCCAGCAGTAAATACCTCGAAGAGACCCAGTACTTC. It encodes CASSKYLEETQYF.

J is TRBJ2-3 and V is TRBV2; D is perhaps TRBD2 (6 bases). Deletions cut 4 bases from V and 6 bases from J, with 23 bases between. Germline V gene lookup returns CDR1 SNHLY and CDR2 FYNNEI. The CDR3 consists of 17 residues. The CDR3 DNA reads TGTGCCAGCAGTGTACTGACGACCGGGACTGTCAGGGATACGCAGTATTTT. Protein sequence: CASSVLTTGTVRDTQYF.

The CDR3 spells CASSFTGVGNQPQHF. For the CDR3, the DNA is TGTGCCAGCAGTTTTACGGGGGTCGGTAATCAGCCCCAGCATTTT. V usage is TRBV27 and J usage is TRBJ1-5; possible D gene TRBD1, 5 bases. V was cut by 3 bases and J by 4 bases, with 13 bases left in between. The germline V gene encodes CDR1 MNHEY and CDR2 SMNVEV (reference sequence). The CDR3 runs to 15 residues.

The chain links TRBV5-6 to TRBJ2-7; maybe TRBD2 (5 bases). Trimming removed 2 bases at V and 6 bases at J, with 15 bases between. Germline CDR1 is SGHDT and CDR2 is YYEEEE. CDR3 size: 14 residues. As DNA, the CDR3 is TGTGCCAGCAGCTTAGGGCCCGGTGGGAGCGAGCAGTACTTC. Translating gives CASSLGPGGSEQYF. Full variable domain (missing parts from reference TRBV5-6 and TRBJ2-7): DAGVTQSPTHLIKTRGQQVTLRCSPKSGHDTVSWYQQALGQGPQFIFQYYEEEERQRGNFPDRFSGHQFPNYSSELNVNALLLGDSALYLCASSLGPGGSEQYFGPGTRLTVT.

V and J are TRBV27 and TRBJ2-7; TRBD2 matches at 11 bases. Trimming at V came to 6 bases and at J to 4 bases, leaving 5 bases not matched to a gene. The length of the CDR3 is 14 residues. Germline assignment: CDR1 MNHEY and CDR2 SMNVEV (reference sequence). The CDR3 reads CASRVAGGEYEQYF. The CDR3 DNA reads TGTGCCAGCAGGGTAGCGGGAGGGGAGTACGAGCAGTACTTC.

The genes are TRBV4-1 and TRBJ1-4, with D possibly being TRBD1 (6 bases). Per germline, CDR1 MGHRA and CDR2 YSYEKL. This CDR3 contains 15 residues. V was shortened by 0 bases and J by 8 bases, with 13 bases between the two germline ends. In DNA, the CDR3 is TGCGCCAGCAGCCAAGAGGACAGCCCTCGGGAAAAACTGTTTTTT. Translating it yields CASSQEDSPREKLFF.

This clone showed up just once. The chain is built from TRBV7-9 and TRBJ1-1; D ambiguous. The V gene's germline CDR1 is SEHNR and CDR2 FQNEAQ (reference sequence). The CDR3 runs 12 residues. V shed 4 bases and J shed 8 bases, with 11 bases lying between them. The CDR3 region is CASSSGGLEAFF. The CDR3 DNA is TGTGCCAGCAGCTCCGGAGGCCTCGAAGCTTTCTTT.

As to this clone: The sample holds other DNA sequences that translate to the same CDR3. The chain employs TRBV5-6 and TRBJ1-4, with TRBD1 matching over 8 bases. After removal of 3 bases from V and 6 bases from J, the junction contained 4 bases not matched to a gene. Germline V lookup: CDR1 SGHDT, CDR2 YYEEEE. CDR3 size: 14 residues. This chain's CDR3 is CASSSGTGDEKLFF. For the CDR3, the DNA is TGTGCCAGCAGCTCCGGGACAGGAGATGAAAAACTGTTTTTT.

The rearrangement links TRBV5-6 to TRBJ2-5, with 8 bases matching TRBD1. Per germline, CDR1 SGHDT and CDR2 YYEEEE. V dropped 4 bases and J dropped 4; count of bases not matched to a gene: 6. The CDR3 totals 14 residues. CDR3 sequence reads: CASSRGQGRETQYF. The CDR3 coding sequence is TGTGCCAGCAGCCGCGGACAGGGACGAGAGACCCAGTACTTC.